This TCR beta chain was captured by sequencing in a study of sequential checkpoint blockade in melanoma. Study information: 85 to 95 pretreatment tumor DNA samples were TCRβ immunosequenced. After nivolumab or ipilimumab alone, about two dozen patients had week-13 rebiopsies.

As concerns this clone: Its antigen is still unknown.

The treatment was: randomized to nivolumab then ipilimumab (arm A) or the reverse (arm B). Study-level points and caveats: About 30 times likelier clinical benefit followed increased tumor T-cell fraction and clonality.

Here immunoSEQ multiplex PCR was the method, and the copy in TCRdb shows in-frame clones only, minus some. Here the sample spans under 3,500 clones, around 20% being singletons. This CDR3 has 12 amino acids. Germline assignment: CDR1 KGHSH and CDR2 LQKENI. V lost 2 bases, J lost 4 bases, and 5 bases lay in between. V gene TRBV18 combines with J gene TRBJ2-5; D is uncertain. The source material was tumor tissue (inferred from file names), sampled from a patient given nivolumab and ipilimumab in sequence. The clonotype comes from a human patient with melanoma. Some clones in this sample may be carry-over from other donors' samples. Here the CDR3 reads CASSPNIETQYF. The CDR3 bases are TGTGCCAGCTCACCAAACATAGAGACCCAGTACTTC.